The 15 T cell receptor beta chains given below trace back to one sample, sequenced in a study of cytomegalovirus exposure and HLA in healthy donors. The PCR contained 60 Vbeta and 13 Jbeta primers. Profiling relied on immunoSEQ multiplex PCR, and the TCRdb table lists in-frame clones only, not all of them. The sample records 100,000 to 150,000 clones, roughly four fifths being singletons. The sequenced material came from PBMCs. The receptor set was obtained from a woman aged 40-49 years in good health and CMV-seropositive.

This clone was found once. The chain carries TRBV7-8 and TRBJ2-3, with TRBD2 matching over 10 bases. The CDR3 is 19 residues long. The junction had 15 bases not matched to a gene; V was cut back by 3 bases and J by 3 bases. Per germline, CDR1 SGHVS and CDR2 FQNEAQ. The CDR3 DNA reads TGTGCCAGCAGCTTTTTCTATCAACTAGCGGGAAGGGTTACAGATACGCAGTATTTT. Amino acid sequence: CASSFFYQLAGRVTDTQYF.

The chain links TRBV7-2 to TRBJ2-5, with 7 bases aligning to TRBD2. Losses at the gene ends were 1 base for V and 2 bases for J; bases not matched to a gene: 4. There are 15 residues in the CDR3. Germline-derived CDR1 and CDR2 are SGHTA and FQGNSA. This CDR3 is CASSLVWGGQETQYF. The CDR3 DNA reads TGTGCCAGCAGCTTAGTCTGGGGGGGACAAGAGACCCAGTACTTC.

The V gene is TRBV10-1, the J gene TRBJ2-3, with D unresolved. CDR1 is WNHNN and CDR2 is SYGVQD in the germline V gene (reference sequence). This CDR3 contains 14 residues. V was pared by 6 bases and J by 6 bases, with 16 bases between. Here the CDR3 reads CASRSSSGSDTQYF. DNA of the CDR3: TGCGCCAGCAGATCTTCCTCGGGTTCGGATACGCAGTATTTT.

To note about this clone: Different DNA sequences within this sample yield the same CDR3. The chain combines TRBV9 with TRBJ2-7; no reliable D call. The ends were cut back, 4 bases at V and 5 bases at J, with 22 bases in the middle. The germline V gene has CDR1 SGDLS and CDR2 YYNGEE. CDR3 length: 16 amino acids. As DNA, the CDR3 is TGTGCCAGCAGCACAATTCCCGCCGTATTAAGCGACGAGCAGTACTTC. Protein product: CASSTIPAVLSDEQYF.

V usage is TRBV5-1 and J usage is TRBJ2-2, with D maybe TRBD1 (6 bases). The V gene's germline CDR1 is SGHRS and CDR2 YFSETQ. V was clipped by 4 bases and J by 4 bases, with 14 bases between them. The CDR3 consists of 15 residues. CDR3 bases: TGCGCCAGCAGCCAGCCGGGACACTCCACCGGGGAGCTGTTTTTT. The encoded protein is CASSQPGHSTGELFF.

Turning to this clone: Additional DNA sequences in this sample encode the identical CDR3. The CDR3 loop reads CASSLGGGSYGYTF. The CDR3 bases are TGCGCCAGCAGCTTGGGGGGGGGTAGCTATGGCTACACCTTC. This chain joins TRBV5-1 and TRBJ1-2; the D gene is possibly TRBD1 (5 bases). The CDR3 loop spans 14 amino acids. Trimming left V 0 bases short and J 4 bases short, with 10 bases between. Germline-derived CDR1 and CDR2 are SGHRS and YFSETQ.

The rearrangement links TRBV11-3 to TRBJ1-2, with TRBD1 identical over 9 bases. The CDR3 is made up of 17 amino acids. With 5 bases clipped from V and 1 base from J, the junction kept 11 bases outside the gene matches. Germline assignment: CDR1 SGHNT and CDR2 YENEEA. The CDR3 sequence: CASSPGTGLTLNYGYTF. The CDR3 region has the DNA TGTGCCAGCAGCCCTGGGACAGGGCTCACCCTTAACTATGGCTACACCTTC.

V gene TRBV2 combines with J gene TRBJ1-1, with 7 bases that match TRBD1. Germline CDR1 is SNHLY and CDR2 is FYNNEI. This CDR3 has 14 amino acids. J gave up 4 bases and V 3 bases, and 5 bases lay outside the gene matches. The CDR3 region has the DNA TGTGCCAGCAGTGAGAGGGGGCCGAGCACTGAAGCTTTCTTT. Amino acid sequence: CASSERGPSTEAFF.

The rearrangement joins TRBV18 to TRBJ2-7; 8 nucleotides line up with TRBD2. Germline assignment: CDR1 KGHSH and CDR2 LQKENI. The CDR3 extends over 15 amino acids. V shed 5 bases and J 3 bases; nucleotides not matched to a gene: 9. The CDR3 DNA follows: TGTGCCAGCTCAGCCTTCCCGGGACTAGGCTACGAGCAGTACTTC. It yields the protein CASSAFPGLGYEQYF.

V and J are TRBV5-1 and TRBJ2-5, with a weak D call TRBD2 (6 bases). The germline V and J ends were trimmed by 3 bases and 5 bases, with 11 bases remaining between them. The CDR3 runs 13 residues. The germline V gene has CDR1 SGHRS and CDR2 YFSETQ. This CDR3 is CASSSFGTETQYF. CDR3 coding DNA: TGCGCCAGCAGCTCCTTCGGGACTGAGACCCAGTACTTC.

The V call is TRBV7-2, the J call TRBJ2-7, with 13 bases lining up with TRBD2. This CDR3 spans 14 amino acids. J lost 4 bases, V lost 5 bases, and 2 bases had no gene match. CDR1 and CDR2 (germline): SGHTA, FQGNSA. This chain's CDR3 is CASSRTSGSYEQYF. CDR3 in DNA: TGTGCCAGCAGCCGGACTAGCGGGAGTTACGAGCAGTACTTC. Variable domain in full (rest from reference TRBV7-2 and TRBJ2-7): GAGVSQSPSNKVTEKGKDVELRCDPISGHTALYWYRQSLGQGLEFLIYFQGNSAPDKSGLPSDRFSAERTGGSVSTLTIQRTQQEDSAVYLCASSRTSGSYEQYFGPGTRLTVT.

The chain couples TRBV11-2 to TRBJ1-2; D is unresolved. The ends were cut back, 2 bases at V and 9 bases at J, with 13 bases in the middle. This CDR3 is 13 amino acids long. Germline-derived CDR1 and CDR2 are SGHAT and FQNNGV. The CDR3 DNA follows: TGTGCCAGCAGCTTAACGGCCGGGGTTAGCTACACCTTC. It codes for CASSLTAGVSYTF.

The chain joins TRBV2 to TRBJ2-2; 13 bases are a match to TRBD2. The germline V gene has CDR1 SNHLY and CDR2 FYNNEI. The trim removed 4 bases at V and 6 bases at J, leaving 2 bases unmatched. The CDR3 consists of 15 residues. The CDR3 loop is CASSAGLAGSGELFF. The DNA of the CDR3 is TGTGCCAGCAGTGCGGGACTAGCGGGGTCCGGGGAGCTGTTTTTT.

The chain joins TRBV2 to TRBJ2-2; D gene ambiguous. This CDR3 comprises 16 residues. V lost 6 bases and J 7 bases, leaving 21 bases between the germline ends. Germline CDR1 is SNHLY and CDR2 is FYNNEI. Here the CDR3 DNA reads TGTGCCAGCAGGGCTGATCTGAGGTCGAGATTCGGGGAGCTGTTTTTT. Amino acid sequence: CASRADLRSRFGELFF.

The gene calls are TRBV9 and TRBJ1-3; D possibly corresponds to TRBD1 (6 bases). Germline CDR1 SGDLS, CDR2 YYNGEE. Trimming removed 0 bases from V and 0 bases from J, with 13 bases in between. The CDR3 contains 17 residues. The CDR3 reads CASSVATLGASGNTIYF. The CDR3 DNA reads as TGTGCCAGCAGCGTAGCTACTTTGGGGGCCTCTGGAAACACCATATATTTT.